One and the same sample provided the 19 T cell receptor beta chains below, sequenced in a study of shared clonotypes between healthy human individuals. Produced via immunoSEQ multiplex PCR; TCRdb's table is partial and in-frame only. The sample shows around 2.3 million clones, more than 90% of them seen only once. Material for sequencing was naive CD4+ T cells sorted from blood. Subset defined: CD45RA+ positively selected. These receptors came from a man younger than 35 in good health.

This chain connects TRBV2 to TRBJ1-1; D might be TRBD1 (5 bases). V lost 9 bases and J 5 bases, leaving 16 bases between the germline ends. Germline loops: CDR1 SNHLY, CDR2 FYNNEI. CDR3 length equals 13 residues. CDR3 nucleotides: TGTGCCAGGACAGAGGGATGGGAGACTGAAGCTTTCTTT. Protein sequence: CARTEGWETEAFF.

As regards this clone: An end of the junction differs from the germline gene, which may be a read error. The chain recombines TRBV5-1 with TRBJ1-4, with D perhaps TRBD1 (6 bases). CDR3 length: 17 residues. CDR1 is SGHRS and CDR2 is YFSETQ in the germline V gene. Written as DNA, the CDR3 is TGCGCCAGCAAGTATGGCCTTAACACAGGGTCTAACGAAAAACTGTTTTTT. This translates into CASKYGLNTGSNEKLFF.

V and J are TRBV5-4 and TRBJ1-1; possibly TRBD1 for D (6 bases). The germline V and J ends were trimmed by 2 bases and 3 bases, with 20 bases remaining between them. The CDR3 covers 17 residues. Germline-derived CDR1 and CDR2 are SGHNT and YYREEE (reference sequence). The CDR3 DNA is TGTGCCAGCAGCTTTCCACCTTGTGGGGCAGGGGACACTGAAGCTTTCTTT. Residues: CASSFPPCGAGDTEAFF.

The CDR3 region is CASCRTSGTQETQYF. CDR3 DNA sequence: TGTGCCAGCTGTAGGACTAGCGGGACTCAAGAGACCCAGTACTTC. V is TRBV2 and J is TRBJ2-5; 12 bases are a match to TRBD2. The length of the CDR3 is 15 residues. Per germline, CDR1 SNHLY and CDR2 FYNNEI. V gave up 8 bases and J gave up 2 bases; unmatched junction bases: 6.

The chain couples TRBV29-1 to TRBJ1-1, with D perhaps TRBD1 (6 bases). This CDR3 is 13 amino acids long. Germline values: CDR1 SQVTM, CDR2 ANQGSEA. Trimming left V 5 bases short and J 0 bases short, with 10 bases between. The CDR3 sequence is CSVYRVMNTEAFF. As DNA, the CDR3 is TGCAGCGTTTACAGGGTGATGAACACTGAAGCTTTCTTT.

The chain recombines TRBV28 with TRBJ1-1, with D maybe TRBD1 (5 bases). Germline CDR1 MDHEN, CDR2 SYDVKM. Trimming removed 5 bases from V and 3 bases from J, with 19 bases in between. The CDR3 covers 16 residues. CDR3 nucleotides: TGTGCCAGCAGTAGGGGCCATCCCACGGTTGACACTGAAGCTTTCTTT. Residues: CASSRGHPTVDTEAFF.

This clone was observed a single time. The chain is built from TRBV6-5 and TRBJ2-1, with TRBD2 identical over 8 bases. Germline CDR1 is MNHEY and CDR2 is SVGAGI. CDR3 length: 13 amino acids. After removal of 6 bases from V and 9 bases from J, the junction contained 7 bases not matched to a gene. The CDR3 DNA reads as TGTGCCAGCAGCTACGGACTAGCAAGTGAGCAGTTCTTC. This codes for CASSYGLASEQFF.

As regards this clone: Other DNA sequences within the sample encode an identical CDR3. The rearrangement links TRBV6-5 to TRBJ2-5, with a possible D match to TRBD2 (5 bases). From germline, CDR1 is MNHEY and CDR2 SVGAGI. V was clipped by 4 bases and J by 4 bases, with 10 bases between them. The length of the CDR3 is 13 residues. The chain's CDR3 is CASSSTRRETQYF. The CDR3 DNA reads TGTGCCAGCAGTTCTACTAGGAGAGAGACCCAGTACTTC.

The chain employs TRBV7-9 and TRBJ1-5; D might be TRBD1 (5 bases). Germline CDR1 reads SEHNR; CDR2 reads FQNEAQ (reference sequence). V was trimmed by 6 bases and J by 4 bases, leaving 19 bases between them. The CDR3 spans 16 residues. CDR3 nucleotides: TGTGCCAGCAGTATTAGCGGGCAGGGTAAGAATCAGCCCCAGCATTTT. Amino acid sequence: CASSISGQGKNQPQHF.

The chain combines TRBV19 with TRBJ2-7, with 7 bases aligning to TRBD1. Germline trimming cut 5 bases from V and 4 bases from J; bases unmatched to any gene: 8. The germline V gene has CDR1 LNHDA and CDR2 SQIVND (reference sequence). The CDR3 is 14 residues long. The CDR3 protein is CASSRETGVYEQYF. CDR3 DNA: TGTGCCAGTAGTCGGGAAACAGGGGTATACGAGCAGTACTTC.

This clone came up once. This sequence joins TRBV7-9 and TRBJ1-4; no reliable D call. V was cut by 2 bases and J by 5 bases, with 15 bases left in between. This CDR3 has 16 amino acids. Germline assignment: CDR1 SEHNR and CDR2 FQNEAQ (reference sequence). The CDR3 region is CASSLRKSKTNEKLFF. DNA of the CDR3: TGTGCCAGCAGCTTAAGGAAATCTAAAACAAATGAAAAACTGTTTTTT.

The CDR3 region is CASTSGGNTGELFF. In nucleotides, the CDR3 is TGCGCCAGTACTAGCGGGGGGAACACCGGGGAGCTGTTTTTT. The chain recombines TRBV5-1 with TRBJ2-2; 11 positions agree with TRBD2. The germline V gene has CDR1 SGHRS and CDR2 YFSETQ. With 8 bases clipped from V and 1 base from J, the junction kept 1 base outside the gene matches. CDR3 length: 14 amino acids.

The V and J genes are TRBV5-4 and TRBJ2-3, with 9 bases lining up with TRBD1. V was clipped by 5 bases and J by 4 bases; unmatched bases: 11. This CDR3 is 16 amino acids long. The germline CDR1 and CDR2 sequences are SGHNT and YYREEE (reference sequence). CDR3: CASRNVARDRADTQYF. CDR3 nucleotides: TGTGCCAGCAGAAATGTGGCCCGGGACAGGGCAGATACGCAGTATTTT.

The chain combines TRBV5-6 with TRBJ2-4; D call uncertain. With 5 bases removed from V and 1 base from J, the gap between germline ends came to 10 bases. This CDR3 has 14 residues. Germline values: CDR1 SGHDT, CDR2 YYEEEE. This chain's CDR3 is CASRRSGAKNIQYF. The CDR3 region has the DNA TGTGCCAGCAGGAGGTCCGGGGCCAAAAACATTCAGTACTTC.

CDR3 sequence (DNA): TGCGCCAGCAGTGAAACGGACAGGGGTGGCGAGCAGTACTTC. Protein: CASSETDRGGEQYF. This rearrangement joins TRBV10-1 to TRBJ2-7; TRBD1 matches 9 bases. The trim removed 3 bases at V and 6 bases at J, leaving 6 bases unmatched. CDR1 and CDR2 (germline): WNHNN, SYGVQD (reference sequence). The CDR3 totals 14 residues.

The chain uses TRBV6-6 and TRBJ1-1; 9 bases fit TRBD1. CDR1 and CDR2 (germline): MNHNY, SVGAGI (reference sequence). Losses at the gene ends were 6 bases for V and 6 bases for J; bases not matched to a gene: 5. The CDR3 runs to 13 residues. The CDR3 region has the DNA TGTGCCAGCAGGTGGGACAGGGTCGCTGAAGCTTTCTTT. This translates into CASRWDRVAEAFF.

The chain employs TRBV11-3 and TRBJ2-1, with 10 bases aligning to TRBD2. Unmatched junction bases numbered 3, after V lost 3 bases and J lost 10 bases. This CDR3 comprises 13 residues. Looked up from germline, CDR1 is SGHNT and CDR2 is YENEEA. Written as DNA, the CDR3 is TGTGCCAGCAGCTTCCAACTAGCGGGAGAGCAGTTCTTC. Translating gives CASSFQLAGEQFF.

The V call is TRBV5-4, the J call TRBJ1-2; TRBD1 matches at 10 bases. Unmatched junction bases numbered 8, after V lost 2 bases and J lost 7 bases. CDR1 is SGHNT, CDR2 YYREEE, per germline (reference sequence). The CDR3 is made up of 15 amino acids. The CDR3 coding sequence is TGTGCCAGCAGCTTCCCCGGGACAGGGGCGGCTGGCTACACCTTC. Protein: CASSFPGTGAAGYTF.

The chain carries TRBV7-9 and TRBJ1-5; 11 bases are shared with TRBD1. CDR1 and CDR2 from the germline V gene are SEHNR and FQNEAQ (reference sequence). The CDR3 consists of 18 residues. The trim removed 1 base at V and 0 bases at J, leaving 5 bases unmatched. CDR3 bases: TGTGCCAGCAGCTTAGGGACAGGGGGCCATTATAGCAATCAGCCCCAGCATTTT. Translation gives CASSLGTGGHYSNQPQHF.